The T cell receptor beta chain under discussion was sequenced for a study of sequential checkpoint blockade in melanoma. Clones were sequenced by immunoSEQ multiplex PCR, and TCRdb holds only the in-frame ones, with some missing. The sample yields roughly 4,600 clones, about 20% seen once. Indicated treatment: randomized to nivolumab then ipilimumab (arm A) or the reverse (arm B). The germline V gene has CDR1 MNHGY and CDR2 SAAAGT. V lost 2 bases and J lost 5; bases outside the gene matches: 3. The CDR3 has 15 residues. The clonotype originates from a human donor with melanoma. The V and J genes are TRBV6-8 and TRBJ1-5; 10 nucleotides agree with TRBD1. The specimen comprised tumor tissue (inferred from file names), sampled from a patient given nivolumab and ipilimumab in sequence. The CDR3 DNA reads TGTGCCAGCAGTTACGGAGGGACAGGGGATCAGCCCCAGCATTTT. Residues: CASSYGGTGDQPQHF.